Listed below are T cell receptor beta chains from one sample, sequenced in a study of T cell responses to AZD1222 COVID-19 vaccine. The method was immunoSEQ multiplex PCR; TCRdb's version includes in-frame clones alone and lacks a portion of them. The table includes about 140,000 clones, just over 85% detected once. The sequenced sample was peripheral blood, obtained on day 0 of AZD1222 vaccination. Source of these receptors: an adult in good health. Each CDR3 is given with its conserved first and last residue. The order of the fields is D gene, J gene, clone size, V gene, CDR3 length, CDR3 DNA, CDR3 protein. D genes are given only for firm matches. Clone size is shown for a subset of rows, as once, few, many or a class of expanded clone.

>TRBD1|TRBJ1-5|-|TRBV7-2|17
TGTGCCAGCAGCAAATATACGGGGACAGCCCTCAATCAGCCCCAGCATTTT
CASSKYTGTALNQPQHF
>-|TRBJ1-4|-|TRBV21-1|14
TGTGCCAGCAGCAAACAGAGGCTTAATGATGGACTGTTTTTT
CASSKQRLNDGLFF
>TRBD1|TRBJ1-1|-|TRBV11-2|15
TGTGCCAGCAGCCAGCGACAGGGTTTGAACACTGAAGCTTTCTTT
CASSQRQGLNTEAFF
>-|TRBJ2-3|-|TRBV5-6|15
TGTGCCAGCAGCTTAGTTCGGCAGGGCACAGATACGCAGTATTTT
CASSLVRQGTDTQYF
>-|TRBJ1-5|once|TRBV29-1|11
TGCAGCGTTGGGGAAAATCAGCCCCAGCATTTT
CSVGENQPQHF
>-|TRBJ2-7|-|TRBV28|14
TGTGCCAGCAGTTTAAGTCAGGGTGGTTACGAGCAGTACTTC
CASSLSQGGYEQYF
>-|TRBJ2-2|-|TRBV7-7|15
TGTGCCAGCAGCTTGGGCAGGGTAGGGACCGGGGAGCTGTTTTTT
CASSLGRVGTGELFF
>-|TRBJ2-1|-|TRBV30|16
TGTGCCTGGAGTGAAGGAACCATAAGCTCCTACAATGAGCAGTTCTTC
CAWSEGTISSYNEQFF
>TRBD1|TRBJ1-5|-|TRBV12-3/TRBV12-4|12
TGTGCCAGCAGCACAGGGGTTCAGCCCCAGCATTTT
CASSTGVQPQHF
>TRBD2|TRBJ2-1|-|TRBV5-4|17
TGTGCCAGCAGCTGGGCCCATAGCGGGAGCTCCTACAATGAGCAGTTCTTC
CASSWAHSGSSYNEQFF
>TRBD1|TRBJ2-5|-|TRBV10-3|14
TGTGCCATCAGCTCGGGACAGGGGCAAGAGACCCAGTACTTC
CAISSGQGQETQYF
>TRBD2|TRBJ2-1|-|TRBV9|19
TGTGCCAGCAGCGTAGCCGGAGCGGGAGGGCTGAGGGGATACAATGAGCAGTTCTTC
CASSVAGAGGLRGYNEQFF
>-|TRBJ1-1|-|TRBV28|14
TGTGCCAGCAGTCTTGCTGGACGGGGGACTGAAGCTTTCTTT
CASSLAGRGTEAFF
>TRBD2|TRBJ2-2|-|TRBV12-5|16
TGTGCTAGTGGTTTAGCGGGAGGGCAGAACACCGGGGAGCTGTTTTTT
CASGLAGGQNTGELFF
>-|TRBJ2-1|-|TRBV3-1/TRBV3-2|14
TGTGCCAGCAGCCAAGCAAATTCATACAATGAGCAGTTCTTC
CASSQANSYNEQFF
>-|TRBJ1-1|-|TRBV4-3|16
TGCGCCAGCAGCCAAGATCTTAGTGTTACCGGCACTGAAGCTTTCTTT
CASSQDLSVTGTEAFF
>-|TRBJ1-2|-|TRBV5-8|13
TGTGCCAGCACAAAGGACAGATACTATGGCTACACCTTC
CASTKDRYYGYTF
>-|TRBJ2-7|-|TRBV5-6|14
TGTGCCAGCAGCCCCGTGGCCGTACCCTACGAGCAGTACTTC
CASSPVAVPYEQYF
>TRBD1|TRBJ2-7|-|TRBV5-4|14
TGTGCCAGCAGCTTGGGGCTGACAGGGTACGAGCAGTACTTC
CASSLGLTGYEQYF
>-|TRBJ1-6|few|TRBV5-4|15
TGTGCCAGCAGCTTTGGCAGCTCCTATAATTCACCCCTCCACTTT
CASSFGSSYNSPLHF
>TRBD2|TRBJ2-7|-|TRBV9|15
TGTGCCAGCAGCCTACCGGGACTAGCGACCTACGAGCAGTACTTC
CASSLPGLATYEQYF
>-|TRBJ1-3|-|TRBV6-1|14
TGTGCCAGCAGTGTAGCGGGGGCTGGAAACACCATATATTTT
CASSVAGAGNTIYF
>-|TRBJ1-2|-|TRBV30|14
TGTGCCTGGGATGACATGGGCTTTAACTATGGCTACACCTTC
CAWDDMGFNYGYTF
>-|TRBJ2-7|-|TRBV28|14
TGTGCCAGCACCAAAACCGGTGGGGCCTACGAGCAGTACTTC
CASTKTGGAYEQYF
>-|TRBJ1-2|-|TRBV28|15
TGTGCCAGCAGTTTAACGGGAACGGGAGTTATGAGCTACACCTTC
CASSLTGTGVMSYTF
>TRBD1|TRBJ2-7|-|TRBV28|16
TGTGCCAGCAGTTCAGTCGCGGGACAGGGGACCTACGAGCAGTACTTC
CASSSVAGQGTYEQYF
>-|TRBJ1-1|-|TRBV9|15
TGTGCCAGCAGCGTGGGGGCGGGCCCAACAGATGAAGCTTTCTTT
CASSVGAGPTDEAFF
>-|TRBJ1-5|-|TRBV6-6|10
TGTGCCAGCGGGTCCCCGCCCCAGCATTTT
CASGSPPQHF
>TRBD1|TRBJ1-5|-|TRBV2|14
TGTGCCAGCAGCGAAGACAGGGGGTTTCAGCCCCAGCATTTT
CASSEDRGFQPQHF
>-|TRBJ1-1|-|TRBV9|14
TGTGCCAGCAGCGCTCACGGGGGGGACACTGAAGCTTTCTTT
CASSAHGGDTEAFF
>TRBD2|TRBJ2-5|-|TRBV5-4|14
TGTGCCAGCAGCTTGGTGGGACTAAAAGAGACCCAGTACTTC
CASSLVGLKETQYF
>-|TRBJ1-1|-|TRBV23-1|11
TGCGCCAGCACTCGCGGACTCAGAGCTTTCTTT
CASTRGLRAFF
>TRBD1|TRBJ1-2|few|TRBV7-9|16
TGTGCCAGCAGCTCATCCCGGGACAGAGCTAACTATGGCTACACCTTC
CASSSSRDRANYGYTF
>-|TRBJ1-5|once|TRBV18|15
TGTGCCAGCTCACCACCCGGGGTGAGCAATCAGCCCCAGCATTTT
CASSPPGVSNQPQHF
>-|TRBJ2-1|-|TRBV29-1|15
TGCAGCGTTGAAGAGACCCGGGGTGACCTTGATGAGCAGTTCTTC
CSVEETRGDLDEQFF